Sequencing of this TCR beta chain was carried out in a study of Ad26.COV2.S vaccination and SARS-CoV-2 variants. Only in-frame clones appear in the TCRdb table, and some are missing; sequencing was by immunoSEQ multiplex PCR. The table has under 150,000 clones, roughly 85% seen once. The table lists this clone with a few counts. The antigen is undetermined. Overall study findings and caveats: For non-spike TCRs, breadth in vaccine recipients resembled that in placebo recipients. CD8+ and CD4+ T cells specific for spike reportedly responded with substantial breadth after vaccination.

The ends were cut back, 5 bases at V and 4 bases at J, with 13 bases in the middle. CDR1 is SGDLS, CDR2 YYNGEE, per germline. The CDR3 length is 13 residues. Sequenced here: peripheral blood, sampled after recovery from COVID-19. The chain combines TRBV9 with TRBJ2-7, with TRBD2 as a possible D gene (6 bases). This clonotype was sampled from a human donor who had recovered from COVID-19. CDR3 amino acids: CASSSGLSYEQYF. As DNA, the CDR3 is TGTGCCAGCAGTAGCGGATTGTCATACGAGCAGTACTTC.